This T cell receptor beta chain emerged from a study of cytomegalovirus exposure and HLA in healthy donors. Study-level results: Investigators reported 150 to 200 TCR beta chains as tied to cytomegalovirus.

Points on this clone: The antigen remains undetermined.

CDR3 length: 16 amino acids. CDR1 is SGDLS, CDR2 YYNGEE, per germline. Between the trimmed V and J ends, which lost 4 bases and 0 bases, there was a span of 13 bases. The PCR used 60 Vbeta and 13 Jbeta primers. Assay used: immunoSEQ multiplex PCR; TCRdb lists only in-frame clones, some missing. Of around 130,000 clones listed, about 76% are singletons. This chain connects TRBV9 to TRBJ2-2, with a weak D call TRBD2 (5 bases). This TCR derives from a man aged 40-49 years in good health and CMV-seropositive. Sequenced material: PBMCs. CDR3 DNA: TGTGCCAGCAGCTCAGAGGTAGCGCCGAACACCGGGGAGCTGTTTTTT. Encoded protein: CASSSEVAPNTGELFF.